The clone carrying this T cell receptor (beta chain) was observed a handful of times. Its antigen is undetermined. The sample belongs to a study of CD8 T cells in ankylosing spondylitis. Study-level points and caveats: Reportedly, matched ankylosing spondylitis synovial fluid was significantly enriched for disease-linked clones. Reactive arthritis synovial fluid and blood were previously reported to contain some motif variants.

Each TCR beta library was made by quantitative 5'-RACE that incorporated molecular barcodes. In TCRdb, the 5' RACE reads were re-called with MiXCR into one record per CDR3 protein. Here the sample spans approximately 350,000 distinct CDR3 sequences, 20% being singletons. Trimming took off 7 bases at V and 4 bases at J, with 17 bases between the two ends. The CDR3 is made up of 14 amino acids. Germline V gives CDR1 SQVTM, CDR2 ANQGSEA. Sequencing was carried out using blood, either unsorted or a sorted T cell fraction (not recorded which). The V call is TRBV29-1, the J call TRBJ2-1; the D gene could be TRBD1 or TRBD2 (5 bases each). The receptor's source is a male donor with ankylosing spondylitis or in good health (not recorded which). The CDR3 is CSALGVVRYNEQFF. The CDR3 DNA follows: TGCAGCGCTCTGGGGGTCGTACGGTACAATGAGCAGTTCTTC.